This T cell receptor beta chain was identified during a study of graft-versus-host responses after intestinal transplantation. The V gene's germline CDR1 is LNHDA and CDR2 SQIVND (reference sequence). V shed 1 base and J shed 7 bases, with 8 bases lying between them. The CDR3 contains 13 residues. Data came from immunoSEQ multiplex PCR; TCRdb stores just in-frame clones and leaves some out. Of around 30,000 clones listed, 85% to 95% are singletons. The receptor's source is a human patient who received an intestinal transplant, so some T cells may come from the graft donor. This chain joins TRBV19 and TRBJ1-5, with D hard to call. The material sequenced was PBMCs, taken around 63 days after intestinal transplant. The CDR3 DNA is TGTGCCAGTAGTATAGGGAGTGGGCAGCCCCAGCATTTT. Translation gives CASSIGSGQPQHF. Full variable domain (outside the CDR3, taken from reference TRBV19 and TRBJ1-5): DGGITQSPKYLFRKEGQNVTLSCEQNLNHDAMYWYRQDPGQGLRLIYYSQIVNDFQKGDIAEGYSVSREKKESFPLTVTSAQKNPTAFYLCASSIGSGQPQHFGDGTRLSIL.